This paragraph covers one T cell receptor beta chain sequence. Its specificity is unknown. The entry originates in a study of neoadjuvant anti-PD-1 for oral cavity cancer. In the study overall: Non-progressing patients received a fourth nivolumab dose near day 43, then surgery on days 50-56.

TCRdb's copy holds only in-frame clones and misses some; the assay was immunoSEQ multiplex PCR. Of more than 13,000 clones in the sample, around two thirds were seen once. Study-wide findings and caveats: Each response group had just a few patients in TCR analyses.

This receptor was identified in a person aged 35 to 85 with oral cavity squamous cell carcinoma. Here the sequenced sample was PBMCs, taken before nivolumab (anti-PD-1) treatment.

CDR3 bases: TGTGCCAGCAGCTCCACCCGGGACACTGAAGCTTTCTTT. Protein: CASSSTRDTEAFF. The chain couples TRBV7-6 to TRBJ1-1; no reliable D call. The length of the CDR3 is 13 residues. Trimming cost V 4 bases and J 3 bases, with 9 bases left between them. Germline CDR1 is SGHVS and CDR2 is FNYEAQ.